These 17 T cell receptor beta chains share one sample of origin, sequenced in a study of post-analysis software for immune sequencing data. General observations from the study: Several TRBV segments were more frequent in patients than controls; TRBV5-6, TRBV5-1 and TRBV20-1 belonged to this group.

Unique molecular identifiers were present in the TCR beta cDNA libraries. Each CDR3 protein gets one entry after TCRdb re-called the PCR reads with MiXCR. The table records 250,000 to 300,000 distinct CDR3 sequences, about 40% of them present only once. What these receptors recognize is not known. The sequenced sample consisted of blood. The receptors derive from a girl aged 5-17 years with multiple sclerosis.

There are many counts of this clonotype. The chain links TRBV18 to TRBJ2-1; D is unclear. V gave up 3 bases and J gave up 3 bases, with 12 bases separating them. The CDR3 extends over 15 amino acids. The germline V gene encodes CDR1 KGHSH and CDR2 LQKENI. The CDR3 DNA reads TGTGCCAGCTCACCGAAAAACTCGGACTACAATGAGCAGTTCTTC. Residues: CASSPKNSDYNEQFF.

This clonotype was recorded at least ten times. In DNA form, the CDR3 reads TGCGCCAGCAGCTTGGGGGGGACAGGGGGACAGCCCCAGCATTTT. It encodes CASSLGGTGGQPQHF. The chain links TRBV5-1 to TRBJ1-5; 11 bases are shared with TRBD1. The germline CDR1 and CDR2 sequences are SGHRS and YFSETQ. Germline trimming cut 0 bases from V and 7 bases from J; bases unmatched to any gene: 3. CDR3 length equals 15 residues.

Comment on this clonotype: A much larger clone differs by one base, so this may be a read error. The V gene is TRBV20-1, the J gene TRBJ2-3; possibly TRBD1 or TRBD2 for D (5 bases each). The germline V gene encodes CDR1 DFQATT and CDR2 SNEGSKA (reference sequence). The V end lost 2 bases, the J end lost 6 bases, and 15 bases lay between the germline ends. The CDR3 is 14 amino acids. This CDR3 reads CSARPGADGDTQYF. In DNA form, the CDR3 reads TGCAGTGCTAGACCCGGGGCTGATGGTGATACGCAGTATTTT.

This clonotype was seen repeatedly, ten times or more. The chain uses TRBV5-1 and TRBJ2-3; TRBD1 agrees at 8 bases. V was pared by 0 bases and J by 0 bases, with 3 bases of the junction left unmatched. CDR3 length: 16 residues. Looked up from germline, CDR1 is SGHRS and CDR2 is YFSETQ. The DNA of the CDR3 is TGCGCCAGCAGCTTGGCGGGACAGGCTAGCACAGATACGCAGTATTTT. This gives the protein CASSLAGQASTDTQYF.

The rearrangement uses TRBV25-1 and TRBJ2-3; D is unclear. The CDR3 is made up of 14 amino acids. CDR1 MGHDK and CDR2 SYGVNS come from the germline V gene. V lost 0 bases and J lost 2, with 6 bases in between. The CDR3 bases are TGTGCCAGCAGTGAATATTCCCTCACAGATACGCAGTATTTT. It codes for CASSEYSLTDTQYF. The full variable domain, completed using reference TRBV25-1 and TRBJ2-3, is EADIYQTPRYLVIGTGKKITLECSQTMGHDKMYWYQQDPGMELHLIHYSYGVNSTEKGDLSSESTVSRIRTEHFPLTLESARPSHTSQYLCASSEYSLTDTQYFGPGTRLTVL.

This clonotype was counted ten times or more. The gene calls are TRBV7-2 and TRBJ2-3; tentatively, D is TRBD1 (5 bases). The germline V gene has CDR1 SGHTA and CDR2 FQGNSA. The V end lost 3 bases, the J end lost 1 base, and 11 bases lay between the germline ends. The CDR3 length is 15 residues. CDR3 protein: CASSFAQGRTDTQYF. CDR3 DNA: TGTGCCAGCAGCTTTGCCCAGGGCCGCACAGATACGCAGTATTTT.

This clonotype has just one count. The J gene is TRBJ2-5, the V gene TRBV5-1; 11 bases agree with TRBD2. Judging by the DNA end, TRBJ2-7 fits better; the J call may be wrong. CDR3 size: 14 residues. Germline V CDR1 and CDR2: SGHRS, YFSETQ. The CDR3 here is CASSSGTSGYEQYF. The CDR3 DNA is TGCGCCAGCAGCTCCGGGACTAGCGGTTACGAGCAGTACTTC.

The J gene is TRBJ2-2, the V gene TRBV5-1, with 7 nucleotides matching TRBD2. This CDR3 spans 14 amino acids. V gave up 5 bases and J gave up 7 bases; unmatched junction bases: 8. Per germline, CDR1 SGHRS and CDR2 YFSETQ. The CDR3 DNA is TGCGCCAGCAGACCGGGGGGAACCAACGGGGAGCTGTTTTTT. As protein: CASRPGGTNGELFF.

This clonotype showed up just a few times. V is TRBV20-1 and J is TRBJ2-7; 9 bases are a match to TRBD1. J gave up 6 bases and V 3 bases, and 9 bases lay outside the gene matches. This CDR3 comprises 14 residues. Germline V CDR1 and CDR2: DFQATT, SNEGSKA (reference sequence). The CDR3 loop is CSARSGQGRGEQYF. CDR3 nucleotide sequence: TGCAGTGCTAGGTCGGGACAGGGAAGAGGCGAGCAGTACTTC.

This clonotype was observed once. This chain links TRBV10-3 with TRBJ2-5; D ambiguous. The end of the DNA is better explained by TRBJ2-7, so the J call may be wrong. Germline CDR1 and CDR2: ENHRY and SYGVKD. The CDR3 contains 13 residues. CDR3 residues: CAIGQTEYYEQYF. The CDR3 nucleotides are TGTGCCATAGGGCAAACCGAGTATTACGAGCAGTACTTC.

This clonotype has more than one count but fewer than ten. A much larger clone differs from this one at a single base, so this may be a read error. The V call is TRBV29-1, the J call TRBJ2-7; D is perhaps TRBD1 (5 bases). The CDR3 has 11 amino acids. Germline values: CDR1 SQVTM, CDR2 ANQGSEA. In DNA form, the CDR3 reads TGCTGCGTTGGAGACAGAAACGAGCAGTACTTC. This translates into CCVGDRNEQYF.

In this sample, this clonotype turned up once. The chain couples TRBV21-1 to TRBJ2-7; TRBD1, the table's D call, was not compared with the DNA. TRBV21-1 is annotated as a pseudogene. The CDR3 has 14 residues. The chain's CDR3 is CASTRGRGSYEQYF. CDR3 bases: TGTGCCAGCACCAGGGGGCGGGGCTCCTACGAGCAGTACTTC.

This clonotype has at least ten counts. The chain links TRBV14 to TRBJ2-1; 13 nucleotides match TRBD2. The germline CDR1 and CDR2 sequences are SGHDN and FVKESK. CDR3 length: 17 residues. V lost 3 bases to trimming and J lost 12 bases; unmatched junction nucleotides: 14. CDR3 bases: TGTGCCAGCAGCCAGGGACTAGCGGGGAGGGCTACAATGAGGCAGTTCTTC. Translating it yields CASSQGLAGRATMRQFF.

This rearrangement joins TRBV12-3 or TRBV12-4 to TRBJ2-3; 11 nucleotides align to TRBD2. CDR3 size: 19 residues. Trimming cost V 6 bases and J 1 base; bases outside gene matches: 15. The CDR3: CASSPQGELAGGRTDTQYF. For the CDR3, the DNA is TGTGCCAGCAGCCCCCAAGGCGAGCTAGCGGGGGGACGCACAGATACGCAGTATTTT.

The chain recombines TRBV20-1 with TRBJ2-5, with D possibly being TRBD2 (5 bases). Per germline, CDR1 DFQATT and CDR2 SNEGSKA (reference sequence). The CDR3 runs 14 residues. Trimming took off 5 bases at V and 2 bases at J, with 15 bases between the two ends. The CDR3 DNA reads TGCAGTGCTCACAGCGCAAGCGGACAAGAGACCCAGTACTTC. Translating it yields CSAHSASGQETQYF.

This clonotype was observed a few times. With a much larger clone just one base away, this may be a read error. V and J are TRBV5-1 and TRBJ2-1; 14 bases match TRBD2. This CDR3 has 20 amino acids. Germline V CDR1 and CDR2: SGHRS, YFSETQ. After removal of 3 bases from V and 7 bases from J, the junction contained 18 bases not matched to a gene. The CDR3 DNA follows: TGCGCCAGCAGCTCCAATCCGACTAGCGGGAGGGTTCCACTGAAAAATGAGCAGTTCTTC. The encoded protein is CASSSNPTSGRVPLKNEQFF.

This clonotype was seen only a few times. This chain connects TRBV7-9 to TRBJ1-6; D gene ambiguous. The CDR3 has 14 amino acids. V was trimmed by 2 bases and J by 8 bases, leaving 10 bases between them. Germline V lookup: CDR1 SEHNR, CDR2 FQNEAQ (reference sequence). Here the CDR3 DNA reads TGTGCCAGCAGCTTAATCGGTAGTGATTCACCCCTCCACTTT. Protein sequence: CASSLIGSDSPLHF.